The present entry profiles one T cell receptor (beta chain) with its context. It lacks a known antigen. No base quality values were provided; no much bigger clone lies one nucleotide off. The library was generated by the immunoSEQ multiplex PCR assay. As for the original processing: A statistical classification framework was built for diagnosing cytomegalovirus status from the catalog of TCR beta chain sequences. This is the immuneACCESS table as TCRdb keeps it, with only in-frame sequences that have V and J called. A part of the clones is gone; compared with another copy, unresolved V genes explain less than half, and the rest is unexplained. V, J and clone size reflect that table, while D and trimming were determined from the DNA. In this sample the table shows about 64,000 clones, 85% to 95% of which occur a single time. Approximately 6% of the sample is taken by the ten largest. Separate from the roughly 630-subject first cohort, the validation cohort of 95 to 150 subjects was the group to which the donors belonged.

The CDR3 covers 16 residues, taking in both the cysteine and the phenylalanine. Kept here is only the CDR3 DNA, which spans 48 bases and is read in frame from base 1. CDR1 and CDR2 (LGHNA, YSLEER) derive from the germline V gene. Between the V and J ends, shortened by 0 bases and 2 bases respectively, the junction contains 14 bases. The entry originates in a study of cytomegalovirus exposure and HLA in healthy donors (dated by TCRdb to 2016 to 2017). Regarding the research as a whole: The roughly 700 repertoires of the first cohort and the approximately 130 validation repertoires were produced on the same platform, according to a later analysis. The study aimed to test whether signatures of past pathogen exposure could be identified by cataloging public T cell receptors. Along with the approximately 700-subject first cohort, a separate validation cohort of roughly 110 different subjects was used. The study combined high-throughput TCR immunosequencing, statistical association of individual TCRs with disease status, and machine learning to predict cytomegalovirus infection status.

General findings and caveats noted by the study authors: Most TCR sequences were observed very rarely across donors, whereas some public TCRs were present in many individuals. In a later analysis, TCRs clustered in the first cohort were found to also tend to co-occur in the roughly 120 validation repertoires, with approximately 94% of cluster scores above 0. The validation cohort had no HLA typing available for a later analysis, so co-occurrence within that cohort was assessed over all 120 or so repertoires. In vitro tests confirmed that a few of the cytomegalovirus-associated TCR beta chains recognize cytomegalovirus antigens. Cytomegalovirus status was reported to be diagnosed by the classifier with high specificity and sensitivity in both the original and validation cohorts. A total of some 180 TCR beta chains were listed by the study as associated with cytomegalovirus. According to the authors, the approach could potentially be generalized to other disease states and immunological phenotypes.

In this chain, TRBV4-3 is recombined with TRBJ2-7; no D gene is confidently identified. This TCR was recovered from a young woman in good health and CMV-seropositive. What was sequenced was PBMCs. Here the CDR3 is given as CASSQDWSQQAYEQYF. The DNA reads as follows: TGCGCCAGCAGCCAAGATTGGAGTCAGCAAGCCTACGAGCAGTACTTC.